This record covers a single T cell receptor (beta chain). TCR beta VDJ and CDR3 profiles were obtained from a genomic DNA template. TCRdb used MiXCR to reprocess the reads, holding one entry per CDR3 protein. Among 400,000 to 450,000 distinct CDR3 sequences listed, around 72% were seen once. The data belong to a study of CD8+CD57+ T cells in acquired aplastic anemia. Study as a whole: An average of roughly 3 ug of DNA was obtained from sorted CD4+ and CD8+ cells. Healthy donors gave 9.5 million to 12 million reads on average for CD4+ cells.

The sequenced sample was sorted CD4+, CD8+, or CD8+CD57+ T cells (not recorded which) from PBMCs. This clonotype was sampled from a human donor in good health, serving as a control.

CDR3 amino acids: CASSNGPGTSVYEEQYF. The DNA of the CDR3 is TGTGCCAGCAGCAACGGACCCGGGACTAGCGTATACGAGGAGCAGTACTTC. This chain connects TRBV7-9 to TRBJ2-7, with TRBD2 identical over 10 bases. CDR1 and CDR2 from the germline V gene are SEHNR and FQNEAQ (reference sequence). The J segment lost 7 bases and the V segment lost 5 bases, leaving 17 bases of the junction unmatched. The CDR3 covers 17 residues.